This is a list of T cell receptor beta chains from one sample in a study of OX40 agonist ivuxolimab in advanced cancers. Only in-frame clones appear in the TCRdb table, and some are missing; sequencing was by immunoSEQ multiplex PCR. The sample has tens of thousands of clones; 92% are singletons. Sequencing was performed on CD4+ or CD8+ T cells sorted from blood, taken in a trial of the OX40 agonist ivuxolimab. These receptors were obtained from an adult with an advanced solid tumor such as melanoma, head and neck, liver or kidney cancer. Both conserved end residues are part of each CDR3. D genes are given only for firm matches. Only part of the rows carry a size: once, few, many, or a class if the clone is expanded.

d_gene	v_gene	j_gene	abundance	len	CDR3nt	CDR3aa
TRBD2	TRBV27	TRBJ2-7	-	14	TGTGCCAGCAGTTTGAGGGAGGGAGCCTACGAGCAGTACTTC	CASSLREGAYEQYF
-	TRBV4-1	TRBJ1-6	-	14	TGCGCCAGCAGCCAAGAACGACAGTTTGCCCCCCTCCACTTT	CASSQERQFAPLHF
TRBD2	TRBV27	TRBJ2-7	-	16	TGTGCCAGCAGTTTAATTGGGGTAGCGGGCGCCTACGAGCAGTACTTC	CASSLIGVAGAYEQYF
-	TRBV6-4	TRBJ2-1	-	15	TGTGCCAGCAGTGAGGGGCTAGCTGGGTTGGATGAGCAGTTCTTC	CASSEGLAGLDEQFF
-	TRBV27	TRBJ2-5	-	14	TGTGCCAGCAGTCCCGGGACTTCGGGGGAGACCCAGTACTTC	CASSPGTSGETQYF
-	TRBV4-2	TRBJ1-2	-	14	TGTGCCAGCAGCCAACCCGAGGGCGGGAACGGGTACACCTTC	CASSQPEGGNGYTF
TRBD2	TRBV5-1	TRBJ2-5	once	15	TGCGCCAGCAGCTTGTCGGGGGGGCCTCCAGAGACCCAGTACTTC	CASSLSGGPPETQYF
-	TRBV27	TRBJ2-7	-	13	TGTGCCAGCAGTTTAGCGGGATCCTACGAGCAGTACTTC	CASSLAGSYEQYF
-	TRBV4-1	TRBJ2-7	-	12	TGCGCCAGCAGCCCGCTCCACTACGAGCAGTACTTC	CASSPLHYEQYF
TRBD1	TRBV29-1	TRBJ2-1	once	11	TGCAGCGTTCCAGGGGGCAATGAGCAGTTCTTC	CSVPGGNEQFF
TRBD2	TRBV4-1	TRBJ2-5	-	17	TGCGCCAGCAGCCAAGTAGGTAGCGGGGGGATGCAAGAGACCCAGTACTTC	CASSQVGSGGMQETQYF
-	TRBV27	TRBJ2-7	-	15	TGTGCCAGCAGTTCCCCCGGACCCTGGGTCAGCGAGCAGTACTTC	CASSSPGPWVSEQYF
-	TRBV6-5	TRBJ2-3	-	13	TGTGCCAGCAGTTACCACCAGCGGGATACGCAGTATTTT	CASSYHQRDTQYF
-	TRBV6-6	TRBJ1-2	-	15	TGTGCCAGCAGTTACTGGGCCGCAGCTAACTATGGCTACACCTTC	CASSYWAAANYGYTF
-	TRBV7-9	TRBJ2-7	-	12	TGTGCCAGCAGCTTATATGCCTACGAGCAGTACTTC	CASSLYAYEQYF
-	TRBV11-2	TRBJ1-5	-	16	TGTGCCAGCAGCTTAACGGTGGGGGATAGCAATCAGCCCCAGCATTTT	CASSLTVGDSNQPQHF
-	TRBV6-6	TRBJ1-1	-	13	TGTGCCAGCAGAGCAGGGGTGGGCACTGAAGCTTTCTTT	CASRAGVGTEAFF
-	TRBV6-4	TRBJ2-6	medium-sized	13	TGTGCCAGCAGTGACTCTGGGGCCAACGTCCTGACTTTC	CASSDSGANVLTF
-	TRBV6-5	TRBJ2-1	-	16	TGTGCCAGCAGTTACTTCGGGGGTGACTCCTACAATGAGCAGTTCTTC	CASSYFGGDSYNEQFF
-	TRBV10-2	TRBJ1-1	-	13	TGCGCCAGCAGTCGCGGGGACAACACTGAAGCTTTCTTT	CASSRGDNTEAFF
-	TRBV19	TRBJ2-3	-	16	TGTGCCAGTAGTACCTCCCTGGTTTTGGGCACAGATACGCAGTATTTT	CASSTSLVLGTDTQYF
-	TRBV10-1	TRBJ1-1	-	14	TGCGCCAGCAGTGAAGCCTGGACAAACACTGAAGCTTTCTTT	CASSEAWTNTEAFF
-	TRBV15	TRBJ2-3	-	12	TGTGCCACCAGCAGAGAAGAAGATACGCAGTATTTT	CATSREEDTQYF
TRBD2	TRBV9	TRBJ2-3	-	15	TGTGCCAGCAGCGCTAGCGGGGGGCCCACAGATACGCAGTATTTT	CASSASGGPTDTQYF
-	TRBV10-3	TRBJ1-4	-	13	TGTGCCATAGCCGAAAGTTATCGGGAAAAACTGTTTTTT	CAIAESYREKLFF
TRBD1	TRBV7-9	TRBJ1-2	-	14	TGTGCCAGCAGCTCCGGGACAGGGCCATATGGCTACACCTTC	CASSSGTGPYGYTF
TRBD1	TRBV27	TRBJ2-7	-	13	TGTGCCAGCAGTGCAGGGGGAACCTACGAGCAGTACTTC	CASSAGGTYEQYF
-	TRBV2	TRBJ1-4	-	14	TGTGCCAGCACCAAGGGAGCAACTAATGAAAAACTGTTTTTT	CASTKGATNEKLFF
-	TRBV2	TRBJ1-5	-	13	TGTGCCAGCAGTGCCGGGTTCAATCAGCCCCAGCATTTT	CASSAGFNQPQHF
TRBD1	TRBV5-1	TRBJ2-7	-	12	TGCGCCAGCAGCGGGACAGGGCCCCAGCAGTACTTC	CASSGTGPQQYF
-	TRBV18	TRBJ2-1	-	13	TGTGCCAGCTCACCACCGGGAGTATCAGAGCAGTTCTTC	CASSPPGVSEQFF
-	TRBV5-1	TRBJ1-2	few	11	TGCGCCAGCAGCTGGGGGAATGGCTACACCTTC	CASSWGNGYTF
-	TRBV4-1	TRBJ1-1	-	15	TGCGCCAGCAGCCAAATGGACAGCCCGAACACTGAAGCTTTCTTT	CASSQMDSPNTEAFF